Listed below are T cell receptor beta chains from one sample, sequenced in a study of OX40 agonist ivuxolimab in advanced cancers. Sequencing used immunoSEQ multiplex PCR; TCRdb keeps in-frame clones, though not all of them. Counted here are approximately 130,000 clones, 90% occurring once; the ten biggest clones make up 0.85% to 1.4%. Sequenced here: CD4+ or CD8+ T cells sorted from blood, sampled in a trial of the OX40 agonist ivuxolimab. The origin of the receptors is an adult with an advanced solid tumor such as melanoma, head and neck, liver or kidney cancer. Both conserved end residues are trimmed from each CDR3.

j_call,v_call,cdr3_aa
TRBJ1-5,TRBV7-6,ASSLSTDQPQH
TRBJ2-7,TRBV4-1,ASSQEKGVEDEQY
TRBJ1-2,TRBV29-1,SVEDVRDGGGYT
TRBJ2-1,TRBV21-1,ASSKAHSSIYNEQF
TRBJ1-3,TRBV18,ASSLWVGSFSGNTIY
TRBJ2-1,TRBV10-3,ATRFSDVYNEQF
TRBJ1-3,TRBV19,ASSIVSIAGNTIY
TRBJ2-6,TRBV4-2,ASSPITGPGANVLT
TRBJ1-2,TRBV7-9,ASSPLGGGLNYGYT
TRBJ1-5,TRBV28,ASSFILEGSGNQPQH
TRBJ1-5,TRBV12-5,ASGLLRGVYSNQPQH
TRBJ2-7,TRBV5-1,ASSSLQGSGEQY
TRBJ1-1,TRBV4-1,ASSPPGEMNTEAF
TRBJ2-7,TRBV7-9,ASSRGTIYEQY
TRBJ2-1,TRBV7-9,ASSLPSGRVLNEQF
TRBJ2-4,TRBV28,ASSVDGGQY